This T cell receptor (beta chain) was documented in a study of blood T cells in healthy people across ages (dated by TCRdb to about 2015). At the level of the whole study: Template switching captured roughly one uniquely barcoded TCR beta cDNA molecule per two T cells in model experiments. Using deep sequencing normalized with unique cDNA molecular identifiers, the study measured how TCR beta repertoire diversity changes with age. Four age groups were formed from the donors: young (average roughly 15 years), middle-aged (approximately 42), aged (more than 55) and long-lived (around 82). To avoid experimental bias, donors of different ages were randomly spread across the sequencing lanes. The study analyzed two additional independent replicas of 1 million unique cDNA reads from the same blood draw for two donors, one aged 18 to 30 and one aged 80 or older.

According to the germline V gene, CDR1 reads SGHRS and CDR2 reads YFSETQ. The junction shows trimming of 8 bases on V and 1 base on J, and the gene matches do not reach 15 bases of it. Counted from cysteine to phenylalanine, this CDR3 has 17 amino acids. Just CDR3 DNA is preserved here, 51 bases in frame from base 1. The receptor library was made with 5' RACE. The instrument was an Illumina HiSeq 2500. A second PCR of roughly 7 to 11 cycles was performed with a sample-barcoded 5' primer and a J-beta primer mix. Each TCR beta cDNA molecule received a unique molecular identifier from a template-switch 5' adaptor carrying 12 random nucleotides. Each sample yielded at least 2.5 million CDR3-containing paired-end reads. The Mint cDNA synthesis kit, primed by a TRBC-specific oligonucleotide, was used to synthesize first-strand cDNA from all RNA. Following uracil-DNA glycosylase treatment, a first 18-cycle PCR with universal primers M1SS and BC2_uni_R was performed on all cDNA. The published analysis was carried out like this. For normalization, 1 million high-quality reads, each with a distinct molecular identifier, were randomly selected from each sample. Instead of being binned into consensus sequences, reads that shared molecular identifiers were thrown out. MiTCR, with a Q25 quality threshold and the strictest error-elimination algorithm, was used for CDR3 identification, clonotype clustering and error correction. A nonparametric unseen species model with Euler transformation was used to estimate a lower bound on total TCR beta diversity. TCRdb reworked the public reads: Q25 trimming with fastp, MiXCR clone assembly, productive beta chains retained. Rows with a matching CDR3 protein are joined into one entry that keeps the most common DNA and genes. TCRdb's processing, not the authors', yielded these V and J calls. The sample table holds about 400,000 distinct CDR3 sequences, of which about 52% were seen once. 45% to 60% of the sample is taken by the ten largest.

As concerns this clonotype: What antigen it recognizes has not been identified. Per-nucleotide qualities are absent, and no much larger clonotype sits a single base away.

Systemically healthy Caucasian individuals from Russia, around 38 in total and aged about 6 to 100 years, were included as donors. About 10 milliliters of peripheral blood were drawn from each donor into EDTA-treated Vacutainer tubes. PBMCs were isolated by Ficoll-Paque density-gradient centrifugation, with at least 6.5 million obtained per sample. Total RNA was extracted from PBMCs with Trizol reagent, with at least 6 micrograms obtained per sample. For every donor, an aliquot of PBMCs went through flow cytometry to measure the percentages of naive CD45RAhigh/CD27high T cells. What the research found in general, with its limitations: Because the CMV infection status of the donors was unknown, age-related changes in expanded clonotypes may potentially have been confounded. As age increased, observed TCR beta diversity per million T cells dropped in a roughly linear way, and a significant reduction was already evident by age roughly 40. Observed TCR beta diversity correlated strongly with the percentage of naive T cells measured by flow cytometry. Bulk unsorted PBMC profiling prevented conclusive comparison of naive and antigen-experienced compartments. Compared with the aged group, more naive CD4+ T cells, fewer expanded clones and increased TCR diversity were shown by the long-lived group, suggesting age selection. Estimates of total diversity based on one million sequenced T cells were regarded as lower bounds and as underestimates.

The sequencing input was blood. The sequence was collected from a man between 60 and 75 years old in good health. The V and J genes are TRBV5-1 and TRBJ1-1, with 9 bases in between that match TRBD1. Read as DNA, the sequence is TGCGCCAGTACGGGACAGGGAGACCTGTTGCGGAACACTGAAGCTTTCTTT. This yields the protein CASTGQGDLLRNTEAFF.